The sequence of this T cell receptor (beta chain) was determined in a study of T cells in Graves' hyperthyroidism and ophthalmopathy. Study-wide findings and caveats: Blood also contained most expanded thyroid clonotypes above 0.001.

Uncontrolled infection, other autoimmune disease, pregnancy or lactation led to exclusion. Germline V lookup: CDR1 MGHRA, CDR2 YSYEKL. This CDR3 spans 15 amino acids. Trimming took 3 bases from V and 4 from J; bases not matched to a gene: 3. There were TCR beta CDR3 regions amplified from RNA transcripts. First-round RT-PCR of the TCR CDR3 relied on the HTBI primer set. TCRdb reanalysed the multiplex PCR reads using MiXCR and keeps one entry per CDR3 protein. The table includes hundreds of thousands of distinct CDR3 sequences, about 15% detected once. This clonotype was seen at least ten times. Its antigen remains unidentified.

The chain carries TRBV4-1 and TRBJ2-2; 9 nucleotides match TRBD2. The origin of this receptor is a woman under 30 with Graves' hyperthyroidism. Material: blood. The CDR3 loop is CASSQTSGGTGELFF. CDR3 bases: TGCGCCAGCAGCCAGACTAGCGGAGGCACCGGGGAGCTGTTTTTT.